The clone carrying this TCR beta chain appeared a single time. As yet, its antigen is unknown. The data were obtained in a study of neoadjuvant nivolumab and ipilimumab in lung cancer. The wider study: The combination arm added day-1 ipilimumab 1 mg/kg to nivolumab 3 mg/kg on days 1, 15, 29. Regarding the study as a whole: TCR sequencing covered a small number of samples. Only two of four nivolumab-treated tumors gained richness and clonality by surgery. Higher pretherapy blood TCR richness went with higher resected-tumor richness.

Looked up from germline, CDR1 is SGHTA and CDR2 is FQGTGA. This CDR3 is built from 19 residues. The protocol was immunoSEQ multiplex PCR, while the TCRdb copy is restricted to in-frame clones and leaves out a portion. The sample yields 25,000 to 30,000 clones, about 70% seen once. This chain links TRBV7-3 with TRBJ2-5; possible D gene TRBD1, 5 bases. The DNA end is more similar to TRBJ2-7, so the J call may be wrong. The receptor's source is an adult with non-small cell lung cancer. This specimen consisted of tumor tissue, obtained after neoadjuvant nivolumab, alone or with ipilimumab, at or shortly before surgery. As DNA, the CDR3 is TGTGCCAGCAGCTCCGTAGGGTGCAAGGGGCGATCCGACCCCTACGAGCAGTACTTC. Its protein is CASSSVGCKGRSDPYEQYF.